This T cell receptor beta chain was identified in a study of blood T cell repertoires in COVID-19. Study overall: The analysed material was cDNA or gDNA that came from T cells, B-cell-depleted T cells, or PBMCs.

The germline V and J ends were trimmed by 7 bases and 3 bases, with 7 bases remaining between them. The CDR3 totals 11 residues. The germline gives CDR1 SNHLY, CDR2 FYNNEI. As processed by the authors: Reference gene primer amplification in the assay estimated nucleated cell counts. Measured with immunoSEQ multiplex PCR; TCRdb has only the in-frame clones, and not every one. From that table come the V and J calls and clone size; the DNA was used to work out D and trimming. The table lists 80,000 or so clones, 82% of them singletons. Sequenced input: peripheral blood. The receptor comes from a human donor in a cohort sampled during active COVID-19. The chain couples TRBV2 to TRBJ2-7; TRBD2 is a possible D gene (5 bases). CDR3: CASKLGYEQYF. The CDR3 bases are TGTGCCAGCAAACTAGGCTACGAGCAGTACTTC.